Listed here are 5 T cell receptor beta chains from one sample, sequenced in a study of OX40 agonist ivuxolimab in advanced cancers. Generated by immunoSEQ multiplex PCR, the TCRdb table keeps only in-frame clones and is missing some. The table has 30,000 to 35,000 clones, under 85% seen once. The sample consisted of CD4+ or CD8+ T cells sorted from blood, taken in a trial of the OX40 agonist ivuxolimab. The receptors here all came from an adult with an advanced solid tumor such as melanoma, head and neck, liver or kidney cancer.

The V and J genes are TRBV28 and TRBJ1-4; the D gene is possibly TRBD1 (5 bases). The CDR3 is made up of 16 amino acids. The germline CDR1 and CDR2 sequences are MDHEN and SYDVKM. V was cut by 1 base and J by 4 bases, with 13 bases left in between. Here the CDR3 DNA reads TGTGCCAGCAGTTTATCCCCAGGGCCGATTAATGAAAAACTGTTTTTT. It translates to CASSLSPGPINEKLFF.

This sequence joins TRBV5-1 and TRBJ2-2; D call uncertain. Germline V gene lookup returns CDR1 SGHRS and CDR2 YFSETQ. This CDR3 has 13 amino acids. Trimming cost V 4 bases and J 3 bases, with 7 bases left between them. CDR3 in amino acids: CASSQQDTGELFF. The CDR3 DNA is TGCGCCAGCAGCCAACAAGACACCGGGGAGCTGTTTTTT. Full variable domain (missing parts from reference TRBV5-1 and TRBJ2-2): KAGVTQTPRYLIKTRGQQVTLSCSPISGHRSVSWYQQTPGQGLQFLFEYFSETQRNKGNFPGRFSGRQFSNSRSEMNVSTLELGDSALYLCASSQQDTGELFFGEGSRLTVL.

The chain couples TRBV6-1 to TRBJ1-1, with 7 bases matching TRBD1. Trimming removed 6 bases from V and 2 bases from J; junction bases left unmatched: 6. This CDR3 is 14 amino acids long. The germline gives CDR1 MNHNS, CDR2 SASEGT. CDR3 loop: CASSRQGGNTEAFF. The CDR3 DNA reads TGTGCCAGCAGCCGACAGGGAGGAAACACTGAAGCTTTCTTT.

The count of this clone is one. The J gene is TRBJ2-3, the V gene TRBV6-5; TRBD2 might be the D (6 bases). CDR1 and CDR2 (germline): MNHEY, SVGAGI. The CDR3 spans 12 residues. The V end lost 0 bases, the J end lost 13 bases, and 11 bases lay between the germline ends. The CDR3 region has the DNA TGTGCCAGCAGTTACTCGCGGGGTCTGGAGTATTTT. Translation: CASSYSRGLEYF.

The V call is TRBV7-9, the J call TRBJ1-5, with D tentatively TRBD1 (6 bases). The V end lost 5 bases, the J end lost 7 bases, and 15 bases lay between the germline ends. CDR3 length: 14 residues. The germline gives CDR1 SEHNR, CDR2 FQNEAQ (reference sequence). CDR3: CASSPRGGGQPQHF. CDR3 nucleotides: TGTGCCAGCAGCCCTAGAGGGGGGGGACAGCCCCAGCATTTT.